Each of the 29 T cell receptor beta chains below was sequenced from the same sample in a study of blood T cell repertoires in COVID-19. The method was immunoSEQ multiplex PCR; TCRdb's version includes in-frame clones alone and lacks a portion of them. The sample contains 32,000 or so clones, around 87% of which appear only once. The specimen was peripheral blood. Receptors originate from a man between 65 and 80 years old with acute or convalescent COVID-19.

This CDR3 reads CASGPREGTDTQYF. CDR3 DNA sequence: TGTGCTAGTGGTCCCCGGGAAGGCACAGATACGCAGTATTTT. This rearrangement joins TRBV12-5 to TRBJ2-3; tentatively, D is TRBD2 (5 bases). The CDR3 is 14 residues long. V lost 5 bases to trimming and J lost 1 base, with 10 bases between them. Germline CDR1 reads LGHNT; CDR2 reads FRNRAP.

The V call is TRBV5-6, the J call TRBJ2-2, with D unclear. Per the germline V gene, CDR1 is SGHDT and CDR2 is YYEEEE. The CDR3 contains 16 residues. The ends were cut back, 4 bases at V and 0 bases at J, with 13 bases in the middle. CDR3 nucleotide sequence: TGTGCCAGCAGCCACCTTGTTGGCTCGAACACCGGGGAGCTGTTTTTT. Translated: CASSHLVGSNTGELFF.

V is TRBV14 and J is TRBJ1-2, with a tentative D call TRBD1 (5 bases). V was shortened by 4 bases and J by 3 bases, with 15 bases between the two germline ends. The CDR3 extends over 15 amino acids. Germline loops: CDR1 SGHDN, CDR2 FVKESK. Here the CDR3 DNA reads TGTGCCAGCAGCCCTCTACAGGCCCGCCACTATGGCTACACCTTC. It is translated as CASSPLQARHYGYTF.

The chain is built from TRBV7-6 and TRBJ1-6, with a tentative D call TRBD1 (5 bases). Between the trimmed V and J ends, which lost 6 bases and 6 bases, there was a span of 15 bases. The CDR3 sequence is 15 residues long. CDR1 and CDR2 from the germline V gene are SGHVS and FNYEAQ. CDR3 loop: CASSFSQGGNSPLHF. The CDR3 bases are TGTGCCAGCAGTTTTAGTCAGGGTGGTAATTCACCCCTCCACTTT.

The V and J genes are TRBV6-6 and TRBJ1-6; TRBD1 aligns across 10 bases. The CDR3 runs 16 residues. CDR1 is MNHNY, CDR2 SVGAGI, per germline (reference sequence). Germline trimming cut 0 bases from V and 8 bases from J; bases unmatched to any gene: 4. The CDR3, as DNA: TGTGCCAGCAGTTACTCCCGGACAGGGGGATATTCACCCCTCCACTTT. Its protein product is CASSYSRTGGYSPLHF.

The chain links TRBV5-8 to TRBJ2-2; 9 bases agree with TRBD1. V lost 4 bases to trimming and J lost 5 bases; unmatched junction nucleotides: 6. The CDR3 sequence is 15 residues long. Germline V gives CDR1 SGHTS, CDR2 YDEGEE. DNA for the CDR3: TGTGCCAGCAGCCTGGCTGGACAGGGGACCGGGGAGCTGTTTTTT. Protein sequence: CASSLAGQGTGELFF.

The J gene is TRBJ1-2, the V gene TRBV29-1; 7 bases map to TRBD1. The CDR3 has 16 amino acids. Germline CDR1 and CDR2: SQVTM and ANQGSEA. V dropped 6 bases and J dropped 7; count of bases not matched to a gene: 20. The CDR3 DNA sequence: TGCAGCGTGGCTATGTATGGGACAGAGGGAATGCGTGGCTACACCTTC. Translating it yields CSVAMYGTEGMRGYTF.

The gene calls are TRBV10-3 and TRBJ2-6; 13 bases fit TRBD2. The CDR3 has 17 residues. V gave up 4 bases and J gave up 2 bases; unmatched junction bases: 2. Germline CDR1 reads ENHRY; CDR2 reads SYGVKD. The CDR3 nucleotides read TGTGCCATCAGTGCAGGACTAGCGGGGGCTGGGGCCAACGTCCTGACTTTC. Translated: CAISAGLAGAGANVLTF.

V is TRBV28 and J is TRBJ2-3; TRBD2 agrees at 9 bases. CDR3 length: 14 residues. Germline V gene sequence: CDR1 MDHEN, CDR2 SYDVKM. Unmatched junction bases numbered 6, after V lost 6 bases and J lost 5 bases. CDR3: CASRRAGGVDTQYF. The CDR3 DNA follows: TGTGCCAGCAGGAGAGCGGGAGGCGTAGATACGCAGTATTTT. The full variable domain, with the rest looked up from reference TRBV28 and TRBJ2-3, is DVKVTQSSRYLVKRTGEKVFLECVQDMDHENMFWYRQDPGLGLRLIYFSYDVKMKEKGDIPEGYSVSREKKERFSLILESASTNQTSMYLCASRRAGGVDTQYFGPGTRLTVL.

V and J are TRBV7-2 and TRBJ1-2; no clear D gene. V dropped 5 bases and J dropped 6 bases, with 10 bases sitting between them. The CDR3 spans 12 residues. CDR1 is SGHTA and CDR2 is FQGNSA in the germline V gene. DNA of the CDR3: TGTGCCAGCAGCCTACGTACCCATGGCTACACCTTC. Its protein product is CASSLRTHGYTF.

The rearrangement uses TRBV7-8 and TRBJ1-1; TRBD1 is a possible D gene (6 bases). This CDR3 contains 16 residues. CDR1 and CDR2 (germline): SGHVS, FQNEAQ. The V end was cut by 3 bases, the J end by 4 bases, with 18 bases between. CDR3 bases: TGTGCCAGCAGCTTCCCTACAACAGGGTTTTCCACTGAAGCTTTCTTT. Amino acid sequence: CASSFPTTGFSTEAFF.

The chain couples TRBV7-9 to TRBJ2-7; D gene unclear. This CDR3 is built from 14 residues. Trimming left V 1 base short and J 0 bases short, with 7 bases between. The germline V gene encodes CDR1 SEHNR and CDR2 FQNEAQ (reference sequence). The CDR3 region is CASSLGAVSYEQYF. Here the CDR3 DNA reads TGTGCCAGCAGCTTAGGGGCAGTCTCCTACGAGCAGTACTTC.

The chain uses TRBV5-4 and TRBJ2-5, with 11 positions matching TRBD2. The CDR3 extends over 13 amino acids. Germline CDR1 is SGHNT and CDR2 is YYREEE (reference sequence). V was clipped by 8 bases and J by 4 bases; unmatched bases: 4. Here the CDR3 DNA reads TGTGCCAGTGGGACTAGCGGTCGAGAGACCCAGTACTTC. Its translation is CASGTSGRETQYF.

The rearrangement links TRBV7-2 to TRBJ2-3; tentatively, D is TRBD2 (6 bases). This CDR3 comprises 14 residues. Trimming left V 3 bases short and J 3 bases short, with 10 bases between. Germline loops: CDR1 SGHTA, CDR2 FQGNSA. CDR3: CASSLGLATDTQYF. The CDR3 coding sequence is TGTGCCAGCAGCTTGGGGCTAGCGACAGATACGCAGTATTTT.

This chain links TRBV4-3 with TRBJ1-6; tentatively, D is TRBD1 (5 bases). CDR3 size: 15 residues. The V end was cut by 0 bases, the J end by 10 bases, with 13 bases between. Germline assignment: CDR1 LGHNA and CDR2 YSLEER. Here the CDR3 DNA reads TGCGCCAGCAGCCAAGAGCTGGGGCCCCAATCACCCCTCCACTTT. Its translation is CASSQELGPQSPLHF.

This chain links TRBV15 with TRBJ2-5; 11 bases fit TRBD1. The CDR3 extends over 15 amino acids. Germline assignment: CDR1 LNHNV and CDR2 YYDKDF (reference sequence). With 0 bases clipped from V and 5 bases from J, the junction kept 2 bases outside the gene matches. The CDR3 nucleotides are TGTGCCACCAGCAGAGATTGGGACAGGGGGGAGACCCAGTACTTC. Translated: CATSRDWDRGETQYF.

This chain connects TRBV7-3 to TRBJ2-1; D is ambiguous. Germline V gene sequence: CDR1 SGHTA, CDR2 FQGTGA. The CDR3 length is 14 residues. V was trimmed by 0 bases and J by 3 bases, leaving 6 bases between them. The DNA of the CDR3 is TGTGCCAGCAGCTTAACTAGCAACTACAATGAGCAGTTCTTC. Protein product: CASSLTSNYNEQFF.

This chain links TRBV18 with TRBJ2-2; 13 positions match TRBD2. The CDR3 runs to 16 residues. V shed 4 bases and J 6 bases; nucleotides not matched to a gene: 5. The germline V gene has CDR1 KGHSH and CDR2 LQKENI. CDR3 coding DNA: TGTGCCAGCTCACGCGGGACTAGCGGGACCCCCGGGGAGCTGTTTTTT. Protein: CASSRGTSGTPGELFF.

This clone has only one observation. This chain joins TRBV6-2 or TRBV6-3 and TRBJ2-1, with 9 nucleotides matching TRBD2. Per the germline V gene, CDR1 is MNHEY and CDR2 is SVGEGT. CDR3 length: 14 amino acids. J was trimmed by 5 bases and V by 4 bases; bases with no gene match: 3. The CDR3 DNA follows: TGTGCCAGCAGTTGGGGACTAGCCCACAATGAGCAGTTCTTC. Encoded protein: CASSWGLAHNEQFF.

The chain is built from TRBV4-3 and TRBJ1-5; no definite D call. The CDR3 has 13 residues. Germline assignment: CDR1 LGHNA and CDR2 YSLEER. The ends were cut back, 0 bases at V and 5 bases at J, with 5 bases in the middle. The CDR3 coding sequence is TGCGCCAGCAGCCAAGACCCGGATCAGCCCCAGCATTTT. It yields the protein CASSQDPDQPQHF.

CDR3 in amino acids: CASSSGTGGFSGEKLFF. The CDR3 region has the DNA TGCGCCAGCAGTTCCGGGACAGGGGGCTTTTCGGGAGAAAAACTGTTTTTT. The J gene is TRBJ1-4, the V gene TRBV5-1; 12 bases map to TRBD1. CDR1 and CDR2 (germline): SGHRS, YFSETQ. Trimming removed 5 bases from V and 8 bases from J; junction bases left unmatched: 13. The CDR3 spans 17 residues.

The chain has TRBV27 and TRBJ2-7; 8 nucleotides agree with TRBD1. The CDR3 sequence is 18 residues long. Germline assignment: CDR1 MNHEY and CDR2 SMNVEV (reference sequence). V lost 4 bases to trimming and J lost 2 bases; unmatched junction nucleotides: 16. CDR3 sequence: CASSSVIPRTGRTYEQYF. CDR3 in DNA: TGTGCCAGCAGTTCCGTAATCCCTCGGACAGGGAGAACCTACGAGCAGTACTTC.

The chain uses TRBV5-1 and TRBJ1-4; 10 nucleotides line up with TRBD1. Germline lookup yields CDR1 SGHRS and CDR2 YFSETQ. The CDR3 is 16 residues long. Trimming took 2 bases from V and 7 from J; bases not matched to a gene: 8. As DNA, the CDR3 is TGCGCCAGCAGCTTCGGGGGACAGGGGACGGGTGAAAAACTGTTTTTT. The encoded protein is CASSFGGQGTGEKLFF.

CDR3 DNA sequence: TGCGCCAGCAGCGTAGGCGGCACCTACAATGAGCAGTTCTTC. It encodes CASSVGGTYNEQFF. The chain links TRBV5-1 to TRBJ2-1; D uncertain. V lost 4 bases and J 2 bases, leaving 10 bases between the germline ends. There are 14 residues in the CDR3. Germline V gives CDR1 SGHRS, CDR2 YFSETQ.

This sequence joins TRBV7-2 and TRBJ2-3; perhaps TRBD2 as D (5 bases). Trimming removed 1 base from V and 5 bases from J, with 16 bases in between. This CDR3 region has 16 residues. Germline V CDR1 and CDR2: SGHTA, FQGNSA. This chain's CDR3 is CASSLGAAGGEDTQYF. The CDR3 nucleotides are TGTGCCAGCAGCTTAGGCGCTGCGGGTGGCGAAGATACGCAGTATTTT.

V is TRBV7-2 and J is TRBJ2-1; TRBD2 matches at 7 bases. Trimming cost V 6 bases and J 7 bases; bases outside gene matches: 9. The CDR3 is 14 amino acids. Germline V CDR1 and CDR2: SGHTA, FQGNSA. The CDR3: CASSARDYKNEQFF. The CDR3 DNA sequence: TGTGCCAGCAGTGCCCGGGACTACAAGAATGAGCAGTTCTTC.

V gene TRBV13 combines with J gene TRBJ2-3; D is ambiguous. V was cut by 4 bases and J by 1 base, with 12 bases left in between. The germline V gene has CDR1 PRHDT and CDR2 FYEKMQ (reference sequence). CDR3 length: 15 residues. CDR3 DNA: TGTGCCAGCAGCTCAGGCTTACCGGGCACAGATACGCAGTATTTT. Its translation: CASSSGLPGTDTQYF.

V gene TRBV28 combines with J gene TRBJ1-2, with 8 bases matching TRBD1. With 1 base clipped from V and 4 bases from J, the junction kept 8 bases outside the gene matches. The CDR3 covers 16 residues. Germline CDR1 MDHEN, CDR2 SYDVKM. CDR3 residues: CASSLSQGAQGYGYTF. DNA of the CDR3: TGTGCCAGCAGTTTATCCCAGGGGGCGCAGGGCTATGGCTACACCTTC.

The chain is built from TRBV7-8 and TRBJ1-2, with 7 positions matching TRBD1. J gave up 1 base and V 6 bases, and 8 bases lay outside the gene matches. There are 15 residues in the CDR3. The germline CDR1 and CDR2 sequences are SGHVS and FQNEAQ. CDR3 in amino acids: CASSPGTANNYGYTF. The DNA of the CDR3 is TGTGCCAGCAGTCCCGGGACAGCAAATAACTATGGCTACACCTTC. Together with reference TRBV7-8 and TRBJ1-2, the CDR3 gives the full variable domain: GAGVSQSPRYKVAKRGQDVALRCDPISGHVSLFWYQQALGQGPEFLTYFQNEAQLDKSGLPSDRFFAERPEGSVSTLKIQRTQQEDSAVYLCASSPGTANNYGYTFGSGTRLTVV.